The 8 T cell receptor beta chains listed next were all sequenced from one sample in a study of T cell responses to AZD1222 COVID-19 vaccine (dated by TCRdb to 2020 to 2022). Receptor amplification or capture employed the immunoSEQ multiplex PCR assay. In TCRdb, the immuneACCESS table is reduced to in-frame sequences with V and J assigned. These tables do not hold every clone; where another copy was compared, an unresolved V gene accounts for under half, and the others remain unexplained. The sample table holds approximately 120,000 clones, of which around 87% were seen once. The ten largest make up about 4.5% of the sample. The sample's time point label is to be understood as: about 28 days (+/-7) after the second vaccine dose. The source was peripheral blood, collected 28 days after the second AZD1222 dose. The receptors were gathered from an adult who received the AZD1222 COVID-19 vaccine.

In its sample, this clone was seen a few times. Here the CDR3 reads CASSYRPGEKLFF. In DNA, the CDR3 is TGTGCCAGCAGCTACAGACCGGGCGAAAAACTGTTTTTT. The chain carries TRBV7-2 and TRBJ1-4; no firm D call. V lost 4 bases, J lost 8 bases, and 11 bases lay in between. This CDR3 has 13 residues. Germline V gives CDR1 SGHTA, CDR2 FQGNSA.

This clone appeared a single time. The chain is built from TRBV2 and TRBJ1-2; D uncertain. The germline V and J ends were trimmed by 3 bases and 6 bases, with 2 bases remaining between them. The V gene's germline CDR1 is SNHLY and CDR2 FYNNEI. There are 10 residues in the CDR3. The CDR3 nucleotides are TGTGCCAGCAGTGATGATGGCTACACCTTC. This gives the protein CASSDDGYTF. Filled out from reference TRBV2 and TRBJ1-2, the complete variable domain reads EPEVTQTPSHQVTQMGQEVILRCVPISNHLYFYWYRQILGQKVEFLVSFYNNEISEKSEIFDDQFSVERPDGSNFTLKIRSTKLEDSAMYFCASSDDGYTFGSGTRLTVV.

V is TRBV21-1 and J is TRBJ2-6; TRBD1 reflects the table's D call only, with no check against the DNA. TRBV21-1 corresponds to a pseudogene. CDR3 length equals 17 residues. The CDR3 sequence is CASSSTGGLLGANVLTF. The CDR3 DNA reads as TGTGCCAGCAGTTCGACAGGGGGTTTATTGGGGGCCAACGTCCTGACTTTC.

The count of this clone is one. The chain has TRBV7-9 and TRBJ1-5; 8 bases agree with TRBD1. The V and J ends lost 4 bases and 6 bases, in that order; junction bases with no gene match: 5. The CDR3 contains 14 residues. Germline CDR1 reads SEHNR; CDR2 reads FQNEAQ (reference sequence). In DNA, the CDR3 is TGTGCCAGCAGCTCAGACAGGGGTGGTCAGCCCCAGCATTTT. Protein: CASSSDRGGQPQHF.

V usage is TRBV4-1 and J usage is TRBJ2-2; no clear D. Germline loops: CDR1 MGHRA, CDR2 YSYEKL. V was shortened by 3 bases and J by 0 bases, with 5 bases between the two germline ends. The CDR3 spans 14 residues. In nucleotides, the CDR3 is TGCGCCAGCAGCCACGGCTCGAACACCGGGGAGCTGTTTTTT. Amino acids: CASSHGSNTGELFF.

This rearrangement joins TRBV2 to TRBJ1-6; D is unclear. V was clipped by 7 bases and J by 0 bases, with 10 bases between them. Germline CDR1 reads SNHLY; CDR2 reads FYNNEI. This CDR3 is built from 15 residues. The CDR3 nucleotides are TGTGCCAGCACCCCAGCAAGCTCCTATAATTCACCCCTCCACTTT. Its protein is CASTPASSYNSPLHF.

Written as DNA, the CDR3 is TGCAGCGGGACCGGGACAGTTGGAATGAACACTGAAGCTTTCTTT. It is translated as CSGTGTVGMNTEAFF. J is TRBJ1-1 and V is TRBV29-1; 7 bases fit TRBD1. The V gene end was trimmed by 7 bases and the J gene end by 0 bases; junction bases not matched to a gene: 11. Per germline, CDR1 SQVTM and CDR2 ANQGSEA. The CDR3 has 15 residues. Using reference TRBV29-1 and TRBJ1-1 for the parts outside the CDR3, the full variable domain is SAVISQKPSRDICQRGTSLTIQCQVDSQVTMMFWYRQQPGQSLTLIATANQGSEATYESGFVIDKFPISRPNLTFSTLTVSNMSPEDSSIYLCSGTGTVGMNTEAFFGQGTRLTVV.

The chain carries TRBV15 and TRBJ2-1, with 9 positions matching TRBD2. The CDR3 consists of 16 residues. Germline values: CDR1 LNHNV, CDR2 YYDKDF (reference sequence). With V trimmed by 2 bases and J by 7 bases, 9 bases remained unmatched. This CDR3 reads CATSRNSGGGSNEQFF. The CDR3 bases are TGTGCCACCAGCAGAAATAGCGGGGGTGGGAGTAATGAGCAGTTCTTC.